The next 26 T cell receptor beta chains were all read from a single sample in a study of beta chain features in type 1 diabetes. The study reverse transcribed the entire isolated RNA, so it sequenced expressed TCRB transcripts. The assay was immunoSEQ multiplex PCR, and TCRdb's table has in-frame clones only and misses some. In the table there are about 330,000 clones, 9.5% to 11% of which are singletons. The sequencing input was naive CD4+ T cells from blood. Every receptor here comes from a woman aged 25 to 39 in good health.

This chain uses TRBV11-2 with TRBJ2-5; 8 nucleotides line up with TRBD2. Trimming at V came to 1 base and at J to 0 bases, leaving 7 bases not matched to a gene. Germline assignment: CDR1 SGHAT and CDR2 FQNNGV. The CDR3 has 17 residues. The CDR3 loop is CASSLGGLAGYQETQYF. The CDR3 DNA follows: TGTGCCAGCAGCTTAGGAGGCCTAGCGGGCTACCAAGAGACCCAGTACTTC.

This clone was seen only a few times. The chain joins TRBV13 to TRBJ2-4; the D gene is possibly TRBD2 (6 bases). The CDR3 is 15 amino acids. Trimming took 5 bases from V and 0 from J, leaving 11 bases between them. Germline CDR1 is PRHDT and CDR2 is FYEKMQ (reference sequence). CDR3 sequence reads: CASSPRGLAKNIQYF. The CDR3 coding sequence is TGTGCCAGCAGCCCCCGGGGACTAGCCAAAAACATTCAGTACTTC.

This clone was seen a handful of times. The chain uses TRBV9 and TRBJ2-5, with 11 bases matching TRBD1. The V segment lost 0 bases and the J segment 2 bases; nucleotides outside the gene matches: 3. Germline CDR1 SGDLS, CDR2 YYNGEE. This CDR3 has 16 residues. CDR3 in DNA: TGTGCCAGCAGCGTAGCCGGGGACAGGGGGCAAGAGACCCAGTACTTC. This codes for CASSVAGDRGQETQYF.

The V call is TRBV4-3, the J call TRBJ1-2, with 10 bases aligning to TRBD1. This CDR3 comprises 17 residues. Germline V gene sequence: CDR1 LGHNA, CDR2 YSLEER. V lost 1 base and J lost 5; bases outside the gene matches: 10. CDR3 loop: CASSQGVGQGIFYGYTF. CDR3 DNA: TGCGCCAGCAGCCAAGGGGTGGGACAGGGGATATTTTATGGCTACACCTTC.

This clone showed up just a few times. This rearrangement joins TRBV27 to TRBJ2-1; 11 bases fit TRBD2. The CDR3 runs to 15 residues. Trimming took 4 bases from V and 8 from J; bases not matched to a gene: 7. CDR1 and CDR2 from the germline V gene are MNHEY and SMNVEV (reference sequence). In nucleotides, the CDR3 is TGTGCCAGCAGTTCCGCTAGCGGGAGGAAGCATGAGCAGTTCTTC. The encoded protein is CASSSASGRKHEQFF.

This clone has only a few counts. This chain joins TRBV11-2 and TRBJ2-5; 8 bases align to TRBD1. The trim removed 3 bases at V and 5 bases at J, leaving 5 bases unmatched. The germline gives CDR1 SGHAT, CDR2 FQNNGV. This CDR3 is built from 14 residues. In DNA, the CDR3 is TGTGCCAGCAGCTTGGGCAGGGGGCCCGAGACCCAGTACTTC. Translation gives CASSLGRGPETQYF.

The V gene is TRBV7-2, the J gene TRBJ2-3; 7 bases are a match to TRBD2. This CDR3 spans 14 amino acids. Unmatched junction bases numbered 4, after V lost 1 base and J lost 6 bases. The germline CDR1 and CDR2 sequences are SGHTA and FQGNSA. CDR3: CASSLVAGPDTQYF. The CDR3 DNA is TGTGCCAGCAGCTTAGTAGCGGGCCCGGATACGCAGTATTTT.

This clone was detected a few times. The chain carries TRBV29-1 and TRBJ2-1; D is unresolved. Germline-derived CDR1 and CDR2 are SQVTM and ANQGSEA. The germline V and J ends were trimmed by 1 base and 8 bases, with 12 bases remaining between them. The CDR3 covers 13 residues. The CDR3 loop reads CSVEGAHTDEQFF. Written as DNA, the CDR3 is TGCAGCGTTGAAGGTGCTCACACCGATGAGCAGTTCTTC.

The V gene is TRBV7-2, the J gene TRBJ2-5; 10 bases agree with TRBD2. With the DNA end fitting TRBJ2-7 better, the J assignment may be wrong. Germline V gene data show CDR1 as SGHTA and CDR2 as FQGNSA. The CDR3 spans 14 residues. Written as DNA, the CDR3 is TGTGCCAGCAGCCTTAGCGGGAGGCGGTACGAGCAGTACTTC. Protein product: CASSLSGRRYEQYF.

The V call is TRBV28, the J call TRBJ1-5, with D unresolved. The V and J ends lost 2 bases and 6 bases respectively, with 5 bases between them. This CDR3 contains 12 residues. Germline CDR1 and CDR2: MDHEN and SYDVKM. The DNA for the CDR3 is TGTGCCAGCAGTTTAAGGAGTCAGCCCCAGCATTTT. It is translated as CASSLRSQPQHF. The full variable domain, completed using reference TRBV28 and TRBJ1-5, is DVKVTQSSRYLVKRTGEKVFLECVQDMDHENMFWYRQDPGLGLRLIYFSYDVKMKEKGDIPEGYSVSREKKERFSLILESASTNQTSMYLCASSLRSQPQHFGDGTRLSIL.

In its sample, this clone was seen a few times. The chain is built from TRBV5-1 and TRBJ1-1; 8 bases align to TRBD1. Germline trimming cut 4 bases from V and 4 bases from J; bases unmatched to any gene: 3. The CDR3 runs to 13 residues. Germline CDR1 SGHRS, CDR2 YFSETQ. The CDR3 nucleotides are TGCGCCAGCAGCCACGGACAGGGCACTGAAGCTTTCTTT. Translating gives CASSHGQGTEAFF. Variable domain in full (rest from reference TRBV5-1 and TRBJ1-1): KAGVTQTPRYLIKTRGQQVTLSCSPISGHRSVSWYQQTPGQGLQFLFEYFSETQRNKGNFPGRFSGRQFSNSRSEMNVSTLELGDSALYLCASSHGQGTEAFFGQGTRLTVV.

V gene TRBV27 combines with J gene TRBJ1-1; no clear D gene. The CDR3 consists of 10 residues. Looked up from germline, CDR1 is MNHEY and CDR2 is SMNVEV (reference sequence). The CDR3 loop reads CDESGTEAFF. The CDR3 DNA is TGTGACGAGTCGGGCACTGAAGCTTTCTTT.

Regarding this clone: A junction boundary mismatches the germline segment, possibly from a read error. The chain carries TRBV11-2 and TRBJ1-5, with a weak D call TRBD1 (6 bases). The CDR3 consists of 16 residues. CDR1 and CDR2 (germline): SGHAT, FQNNGV. The CDR3 region has the DNA TGTGCCAGCAGTTTAGGGGCGGGGGGCCCCAATCAGCCCCAGCATTTT. It encodes CASSLGAGGPNQPQHF.

This clone was detected only a few times. The chain links TRBV7-8 to TRBJ2-2; D perhaps matches TRBD2 (6 bases). Looked up from germline, CDR1 is SGHVS and CDR2 is FQNEAQ. V was cut by 4 bases and J by 7 bases, with 10 bases left in between. The CDR3 sequence is 13 residues long. DNA for the CDR3: TGTGCCAGCAGCTCCTTGACTAGCGGGGAGCTGTTTTTT. Translating it yields CASSSLTSGELFF.

This clone has a handful of counts. The chain is built from TRBV28 and TRBJ2-1, with 15 positions matching TRBD2. V was clipped by 6 bases and J by 8 bases; unmatched bases: 5. This CDR3 spans 15 amino acids. Per the germline V gene, CDR1 is MDHEN and CDR2 is SYDVKM. The CDR3 loop is CASRPGTSGRYEQFF. The CDR3 region has the DNA TGTGCCAGCAGGCCCGGGACTAGCGGGAGGTATGAGCAGTTCTTC.

This clone has only a few counts. The chain joins TRBV29-1 to TRBJ2-2; 9 bases are shared with TRBD2. The length of the CDR3 is 14 residues. Per the germline V gene, CDR1 is SQVTM and CDR2 is ANQGSEA. Trimming cost V 4 bases and J 0 bases; bases outside gene matches: 0. The CDR3, as DNA: TGCAGCGTTGGACTAGCGGCGAACACCGGGGAGCTGTTTTTT. Residues: CSVGLAANTGELFF.

This clone was observed a handful of times. The chain couples TRBV4-3 to TRBJ2-6; 9 bases align to TRBD1. The CDR3 consists of 18 residues. V shed 0 bases, J shed 3 bases, and the junction held 6 bases outside the gene matches. Germline CDR1 and CDR2: LGHNA and YSLEER. CDR3 DNA: TGCGCCAGCAGCCAAGAACCGGGACAGGGTTTTGGGGCCAACGTCCTGACTTTC. Encoded protein: CASSQEPGQGFGANVLTF.

V is TRBV18 and J is TRBJ2-7; D is possibly TRBD2 (5 bases). The germline V and J ends were trimmed by 1 base and 1 base, with 8 bases remaining between them. Germline values: CDR1 KGHSH, CDR2 LQKENI. The CDR3 covers 14 residues. CDR3 protein: CASSPRADSYEQYF. The CDR3 DNA reads as TGTGCCAGCTCACCACGAGCGGATTCCTACGAGCAGTACTTC.

The V call is TRBV5-1, the J call TRBJ1-2; 7 bases are shared with TRBD1. The junction had 10 bases not matched to a gene; V was cut back by 5 bases and J by 3 bases. Germline CDR1 reads SGHRS; CDR2 reads YFSETQ. The CDR3 has 15 amino acids. DNA of the CDR3: TGCGCCAGCAGTTTAGACAGGGCGTCTGACTATGGCTACACCTTC. Amino acids: CASSLDRASDYGYTF.

The chain links TRBV2 to TRBJ2-2; TRBD2 might be the D (6 bases). V dropped 8 bases and J dropped 3 bases, with 7 bases sitting between them. The CDR3 length is 12 residues. The germline gives CDR1 SNHLY, CDR2 FYNNEI. This chain's CDR3 is CASGGDTGELFF. In DNA, the CDR3 is TGTGCCAGCGGAGGGGACACCGGGGAGCTGTTTTTT.

V is TRBV18 and J is TRBJ1-4; possibly TRBD1 for D (5 bases). This CDR3 has 15 amino acids. V was pared by 6 bases and J by 7 bases, with 18 bases between. Germline CDR1 reads KGHSH; CDR2 reads LQKENI. The CDR3 sequence is CASSLEGDRLEKLFF. In nucleotides, the CDR3 is TGTGCCAGCTCCCTCGAAGGGGATCGGCTTGAAAAACTGTTTTTT. The entire variable domain, with the rest obtained from reference TRBV18 and TRBJ1-4, is as follows: NAGVMQNPRHLVRRRGQEARLRCSPMKGHSHVYWYRQLPEEGLKFMVYLQKENIIDESGMPKERFSAEFPKEGPSILRIQQVVRGDSAAYFCASSLEGDRLEKLFFGSGTQLSVL.

The rearrangement uses TRBV30 and TRBJ1-5; D gene ambiguous. The CDR3 contains 13 residues. The ends were cut back, 0 bases at V and 6 bases at J, with 9 bases in the middle. Per the germline V gene, CDR1 is GTSNPN and CDR2 is SVGIG (reference sequence). CDR3 nucleotide sequence: TGTGCCTGGAGTGTGCGGAATTCTCAGCCCCAGCATTTT. Its protein product is CAWSVRNSQPQHF.

This clone has just one count. CDR3 coding DNA: TGTGCCAGTAGAGACAGGCAAATCAATGAGCAGTTCTTC. The encoded protein is CASRDRQINEQFF. This rearrangement joins TRBV19 to TRBJ2-1, with TRBD1 as a possible D gene (6 bases). The V gene lost 6 bases and the J gene lost 6 bases, with 12 bases spanning the gap. This CDR3 is 13 amino acids long. Germline values: CDR1 LNHDA, CDR2 SQIVND (reference sequence).

This clone was counted only a few times. The rearrangement links TRBV7-8 to TRBJ1-2, with 10 bases matching TRBD1. The CDR3 runs to 17 residues. In germline, CDR1 is SGHVS, CDR2 FQNEAQ. V dropped 5 bases and J dropped 4; count of bases not matched to a gene: 13. Here the CDR3 reads CASSPLVGTGALYGYTF. CDR3 in DNA: TGTGCCAGCAGCCCCTTAGTGGGGACAGGGGCCCTCTATGGCTACACCTTC.

The V gene is TRBV30, the J gene TRBJ1-3; 11 nucleotides agree with TRBD1. The CDR3 covers 15 residues. Germline V CDR1 and CDR2: GTSNPN, SVGIG (reference sequence). With V trimmed by 2 bases and J by 11 bases, 11 bases remained unmatched. The CDR3 DNA reads as TGTGCCTGGAGTCCATGGACAGGGGGCCCCGGGGCCATATATTTT. It is translated as CAWSPWTGGPGAIYF.

The chain joins TRBV28 to TRBJ2-1, with 8 bases that match TRBD2. Germline CDR1 reads MDHEN; CDR2 reads SYDVKM. Trimming took 7 bases from V and 0 from J; bases not matched to a gene: 5. The CDR3 contains 15 residues. CDR3 in DNA: TGTGCCAGCACTCGAGCGGGAGACTCCTACAATGAGCAGTTCTTC. Translated: CASTRAGDSYNEQFF.